The 24 T cell receptor beta chains below come from one sample, sequenced in a study of T cells in Graves' hyperthyroidism and ophthalmopathy. RNA transcripts served as the template for amplifying TCR beta CDR3 regions. The primer set for the first-round RT-PCR of the TCR CDR3 was HTBI. MiXCR, applied by TCRdb to the multiplex PCR reads, yields one record per CDR3 protein. The data show some 500,000 distinct CDR3 sequences, with over 13% seen just once and around a sixth held by the top ten. The sequenced sample was blood. The receptors were sampled from a woman between 18 and 29 years old with Graves' hyperthyroidism.

This clonotype appeared many times. The gene calls are TRBV30 and TRBJ1-1; 8 nucleotides match TRBD1. Germline CDR1 and CDR2: GTSNPN and SVGIG (reference sequence). The length of the CDR3 is 14 residues. V dropped 4 bases and J dropped 5; count of bases not matched to a gene: 9. This CDR3 is CAWTIRTGGTEAFF. The CDR3 region has the DNA TGTGCCTGGACTATCCGCACAGGGGGAACTGAAGCTTTCTTT.

This clonotype was observed at least ten times. The genes are TRBV30 and TRBJ2-4; 8 positions match TRBD1. CDR3 length equals 16 residues. The J segment lost 0 bases and the V segment lost 3 bases, leaving 7 bases of the junction unmatched. Germline values: CDR1 GTSNPN, CDR2 SVGIG (reference sequence). Here the CDR3 reads CAWRPDRGPAKNIQYF. CDR3 DNA: TGTGCCTGGAGACCCGACAGGGGACCAGCCAAAAACATTCAGTACTTC.

In this sample, this clonotype turned up many times. This chain connects TRBV6-2 or TRBV6-3 to TRBJ2-7; perhaps TRBD2 as D (6 bases). V gave up 2 bases and J gave up 2 bases, with 13 bases separating them. The CDR3 totals 15 residues. Germline assignment: CDR1 MNHEY and CDR2 SVGEGT. The CDR3 protein is CASSYLGSGPYEQYF. The DNA for the CDR3 is TGTGCCAGCAGTTACCTCGGGAGCGGTCCCTACGAGCAGTACTTC.

This clonotype was detected many times. This chain links TRBV7-8 with TRBJ2-7; TRBD2 agrees at 7 bases. Germline CDR1 is SGHVS and CDR2 is FQNEAQ. The CDR3 extends over 13 amino acids. V shed 5 bases, J shed 3 bases, and the junction held 4 bases outside the gene matches. The CDR3 nucleotides read TGTGCCAGCAGCCAAACTAGCGACTACGAGCAGTACTTC. Translating it yields CASSQTSDYEQYF.

This clonotype was observed at least ten times. The CDR3 sequence is CSAEQGGDYGYTF. DNA of the CDR3: TGCAGTGCTGAACAGGGGGGTGACTATGGCTACACCTTC. The rearrangement uses TRBV20-1 and TRBJ1-2, with 8 bases identical to TRBD1. The CDR3 contains 13 residues. CDR1 is DFQATT, CDR2 SNEGSKA, per germline (reference sequence). J was trimmed by 3 bases and V by 5 bases; bases with no gene match: 5.

This clonotype was observed many times. The chain carries TRBV10-3 and TRBJ2-1; TRBD1 matches at 7 bases. V lost 7 bases and J lost 2; bases outside the gene matches: 2. Germline V gene lookup returns CDR1 ENHRY and CDR2 SYGVKD. This CDR3 is 13 amino acids long. The chain's CDR3 is CAINQGAYNEQFF. The CDR3 region has the DNA TGTGCCATCAATCAGGGGGCCTACAATGAGCAGTTCTTC.

This clonotype was detected ten times or more. The chain is built from TRBV11-3 and TRBJ1-2; D is perhaps TRBD1 (5 bases). The ends were cut back, 6 bases at V and 8 bases at J, with 16 bases in the middle. The germline V gene has CDR1 SGHNT and CDR2 YENEEA. The CDR3 covers 13 residues. The CDR3 region is CASRTRGREGYTF. CDR3 bases: TGTGCCAGCAGGACAAGAGGCAGGGAAGGCTACACCTTC.

About this clonotype: This could be a read error, since a much larger clone is one nucleotide away. The chain links TRBV20-1 to TRBJ2-1, with D perhaps given as TRBD1 or TRBD2 (6 bases each). Trimming removed 8 bases from V and 9 bases from J, with 26 bases in between. Germline V gene data show CDR1 as DFQATT and CDR2 as SNEGSKA (reference sequence). The CDR3 spans 15 residues. Here the CDR3 DNA reads TGCAGTTCCCATAAACGACTAGGGGGAGCTGGTGAGCAGTTCTTC. The encoded protein is CSSHKRLGGAGEQFF.

A note on this clonotype: Since a much larger clone is just one base distant, this may be a read error. This chain joins TRBV6-2 or TRBV6-3 and TRBJ1-1; D not resolved. CDR3 length equals 14 residues. Per germline, CDR1 MNHEY and CDR2 SVGEGT. The V gene lost 6 bases and the J gene lost 1 base, with 12 bases spanning the gap. The CDR3 nucleotides are TGTGCCAGCAGGCTTAGGGCAGGGAACACTGAAGCTTTCTTT. Its translation: CASRLRAGNTEAFF.

On this clonotype: A clone one base away is much larger, so this may be a read error. V and J are TRBV5-1 and TRBJ2-1, with D unclear. CDR3 length: 16 amino acids. The germline V gene encodes CDR1 SGHRS and CDR2 YFSETQ. The CDR3 here is CASSLVGQAAYDEQFF. CDR3 bases: TGCGCCAGCAGCTTGGTAGGGCAGGCGGCCTACGATGAGCAGTTCTTC.

Ten or more counts support this clonotype. The rearrangement uses TRBV12-3 or TRBV12-4 and TRBJ1-1, with unresolved D. V lost 7 bases to trimming and J lost 4 bases, with 16 bases between them. This CDR3 comprises 14 residues. The CDR3 reads CASILATLGTEAFF. The DNA for the CDR3 is TGTGCCAGCATCCTGGCTACTTTAGGCACTGAAGCTTTCTTT.

This clonotype was counted ten times or more. This chain uses TRBV24-1 with TRBJ2-2; 7 bases are shared with TRBD2. The germline V gene has CDR1 KGHDR and CDR2 SFDVKD. The CDR3 is made up of 14 amino acids. The trim removed 8 bases at V and 0 bases at J, leaving 2 bases unmatched. The CDR3 DNA reads as TGTGCCACCAAGAGCGGGACGAACACCGGGGAGCTGTTTTTT. This sequence encodes CATKSGTNTGELFF.

This clonotype was seen a handful of times. Germline and junction disagree at one end, which may indicate a read error. The chain recombines TRBV7-7 with TRBJ2-3; 8 bases fit TRBD1. This CDR3 comprises 14 residues. Germline-derived CDR1 and CDR2 are SSHAT and FNYEAQ (reference sequence). CDR3 sequence (DNA): TGTGCTAGCAGCACCGGACAGGGTTCAGATACGCAGTATTTT. Protein: CASSTGQGSDTQYF.

This clonotype was picked up many times. The V and J genes are TRBV5-1 and TRBJ2-3, with TRBD2 identical over 9 bases. Germline CDR1 reads SGHRS; CDR2 reads YFSETQ. The CDR3 is 16 amino acids. V shed 4 bases and J 1 base; nucleotides not matched to a gene: 7. The CDR3: CASSLVAGAGTDTQYF. For the CDR3, the DNA is TGCGCCAGCAGCCTCGTAGCGGGAGCTGGCACAGATACGCAGTATTTT. The full variable domain, rest sourced from reference TRBV5-1 and TRBJ2-3, is KAGVTQTPRYLIKTRGQQVTLSCSPISGHRSVSWYQQTPGQGLQFLFEYFSETQRNKGNFPGRFSGRQFSNSRSEMNVSTLELGDSALYLCASSLVAGAGTDTQYFGPGTRLTVL.

The table lists this clonotype with many counts. V and J are TRBV6-1 and TRBJ2-5; D may be TRBD1 (8 bases). This CDR3 is built from 15 residues. Germline V CDR1 and CDR2: MNHNS, SASEGT. Trimming stripped 6 bases from V and 2 bases from J, with 16 bases between. In DNA, the CDR3 is TGTGCCAGCAGATACGGGGGGACAGGACAAGAGACCCAGTACTTC. Its translation: CASRYGGTGQETQYF.

The J gene is TRBJ2-7, the V gene TRBV12-3 or TRBV12-4, with D unclear. The CDR3 runs to 14 residues. V shed 5 bases and J shed 0 bases, with 11 bases lying between them. CDR3 nucleotide sequence: TGTGCCAGCAGTCCTAGTCCCAGCTCCTACGAGCAGTACTTC. It is translated as CASSPSPSSYEQYF.

V is TRBV7-9 and J is TRBJ2-3; D ambiguous. The ends were cut back, 2 bases at V and 0 bases at J, with 6 bases in the middle. This CDR3 is 14 amino acids long. Germline loops: CDR1 SEHNR, CDR2 FQNEAQ (reference sequence). CDR3 nucleotides: TGTGCCAGCAGCTTATTCTCTAGCACAGATACGCAGTATTTT. Translated, it gives CASSLFSSTDTQYF.

In its sample, this clonotype was seen many times. The V gene is TRBV6-1, the J gene TRBJ1-4; D not certain. V was clipped by 10 bases and J by 7 bases, with 16 bases between them. Germline V lookup: CDR1 MNHNS, CDR2 SASEGT. This CDR3 comprises 13 residues. The CDR3 bases are TGTGCCACCTCGTGGATTGTTGGTGAAAAACTGTTTTTT. Translation: CATSWIVGEKLFF.

With regard to this clonotype: A single base separates this from a much larger clone, so it may be a read error. J is TRBJ2-1 and V is TRBV30, with TRBD1 matching over 11 bases. CDR3 size: 14 residues. The germline V gene has CDR1 GTSNPN and CDR2 SVGIG (reference sequence). The V gene end was trimmed by 7 bases and the J gene end by 10 bases; junction bases not matched to a gene: 12. The CDR3 loop is CAFLRRDRGNEQFF. CDR3 coding DNA: TGTGCCTTCCTCCGCCGGGACAGGGGGAACGAGCAGTTCTTC.

This clonotype showed up many times. The rearrangement joins TRBV27 to TRBJ2-1, with 9 bases lining up with TRBD1. V was clipped by 8 bases and J by 0 bases; unmatched bases: 11. The CDR3 contains 17 residues. CDR1 is MNHEY and CDR2 is SMNVEV in the germline V gene (reference sequence). The CDR3 here is CASCGTGSGSSYNEQFF. As DNA, the CDR3 is TGTGCCAGCTGCGGGACAGGGTCAGGAAGCTCCTACAATGAGCAGTTCTTC.

This clonotype was seen ten or more times. V is TRBV11-2 and J is TRBJ1-2, with 7 bases aligning to TRBD1. Germline CDR1 is SGHAT and CDR2 is FQNNGV. Unmatched junction bases numbered 8, after V lost 5 bases and J lost 8 bases. This CDR3 contains 13 residues. CDR3 DNA: TGTGCCAGCAGCCTGGAGGGGGCAGAGGGCTACACCTTC. It is translated as CASSLEGAEGYTF.

This clonotype was observed a single time. The chain carries TRBV7-6 and TRBJ1-4; 12 bases align to TRBD1. The germline CDR1 and CDR2 sequences are SGHVS and FNYEAQ. The CDR3 has 17 amino acids. The ends lost 5 bases at V and 4 bases at J; junction bases unmatched: 8. The CDR3 DNA reads as TGTGCCAGCAGCGACCCGGGACAGGGGGCGGATAATGAAAAACTGTTTTTT. The encoded protein is CASSDPGQGADNEKLFF.

There are many counts of this clonotype. The rearrangement joins TRBV28 to TRBJ2-5; 7 bases map to TRBD1. CDR3 size: 16 residues. Per germline, CDR1 MDHEN and CDR2 SYDVKM. With 2 bases clipped from V and 1 base from J, the junction kept 7 bases outside the gene matches. The CDR3 loop reads CASSLGAQGVQETQYF. The CDR3 DNA reads as TGTGCCAGCAGTTTAGGGGCCCAGGGGGTCCAAGAGACCCAGTACTTC.

This clonotype was seen only a few times. This chain connects TRBV24-1 to TRBJ2-1; 15 bases are a match to TRBD2. Germline V gene data show CDR1 as KGHDR and CDR2 as SFDVKD. V dropped 4 bases and J dropped 2; count of bases not matched to a gene: 8. This CDR3 comprises 19 residues. This CDR3 is CATSDTGLAGGGAYNEQFF. DNA of the CDR3: TGTGCCACCAGTGACACGGGACTAGCGGGAGGAGGGGCCTACAATGAGCAGTTCTTC.